The following is a T cell receptor beta chain sequence with its context. Its specificity is not known. The data were obtained in a study of identical twins. Study outcomes and limitations: Out-of-frame beta chain sequences displayed weaker excess sharing between twins. Twin-shared out-of-frame alpha sequences were enriched for low generation probability.

The CDR3 spans 15 residues. The V segment lost 6 bases and the J segment 5 bases; nucleotides outside the gene matches: 9. Germline V lookup: CDR1 MGHRA, CDR2 YSYEKL. Unique molecular identifiers were present on the cDNA, and a universal primer site came from template switching. TCRdb called the 5' RACE reads again in MiXCR, with one record for every CDR3 protein. Of approximately 300,000 distinct CDR3 sequences in the sample, over 8.5% were seen once. The same data also contributed to another study, on yellow fever vaccine responses in identical twins. According to that study: In identical twins, vaccine T cell responses appeared partly shared and partly individual.

This TCR was recovered from a woman under 30 in good health. The chain has TRBV4-1 and TRBJ2-5; 10 bases fit TRBD1. Sequencing was performed on CD8+ T cells sorted from blood. The CDR3 DNA reads TGCGCCAGCAGAGTGACAGGGGGCGCGGGGGAGACCCAGTACTTC. It encodes CASRVTGGAGETQYF.